The rows below give T cell receptor beta chains drawn from one sample of a study of T cell responses to AZD1222 COVID-19 vaccine. Repertoires were generated with immunoSEQ multiplex PCR, while TCRdb's copy carries only in-frame clones and drops some. The sample has more than 90,000 clones; about 86% are singletons. Material: peripheral blood, obtained 28 days after the second AZD1222 dose. The receptors derive from an adult who received the AZD1222 COVID-19 vaccine. CDR3s include the opening cysteine and the closing phenylalanine or tryptophan. Each record gives: V gene, J gene, D gene, clone size, CDR3 DNA, CDR3 protein. A D gene is named only where the DNA matches it firmly. Size is stated for part of the rows, as once, few or many counts, or as a class when the clone is expanded.

V: TRBV6-4
J: TRBJ1-1
D: NA
size: NA
DNA: TGTGCCAGCAGTGACTCGAAGGACCGTGGAGCTTTGAACACTGAAGCTTTCTTT
CDR3: CASSDSKDRGALNTEAFF

V: TRBV21-1
J: TRBJ1-2
D: NA
size: NA
DNA: TGTGCCAGCACCACTCTGGTGGGCAGGGGGCGCCGAGGGGTTGGCTACACCTTC
CDR3: CASTTLVGRGRRGVGYTF

V: TRBV5-5
J: TRBJ2-3
D: TRBD2
size: NA
DNA: TGTGCCAGCAGCTTGGATGCGGGAGGGCATACGCAGTATTTT
CDR3: CASSLDAGGHTQYF

V: TRBV7-3
J: TRBJ1-6
D: TRBD1
size: NA
DNA: TGTGCCAGCAGCCATACGGGACAGGATAATTCACCCCTCCACTTT
CDR3: CASSHTGQDNSPLHF

V: TRBV27
J: TRBJ1-2
D: NA
size: once
DNA: TGTGCCAGCAGTCTCAAGACAGGAAACTATGGCTACACCTTC
CDR3: CASSLKTGNYGYTF

V: TRBV9
J: TRBJ2-7
D: TRBD1
size: NA
DNA: TGTGCCAGCAGCGTAGAGGGGGCAGCTTCCTACGAGCAGTACTTC
CDR3: CASSVEGAASYEQYF

V: TRBV7-6
J: TRBJ2-1
D: NA
size: few
DNA: TGTGCCAGCAGCTTAATGCGGAAACAGACGGGTGAGCAGTTCTTC
CDR3: CASSLMRKQTGEQFF

V: TRBV18
J: TRBJ1-3
D: TRBD1
size: NA
DNA: TGTGCCAGCTCACCAATGACAGGGGGAACGGACACCATATATTTT
CDR3: CASSPMTGGTDTIYF

V: TRBV6-5
J: TRBJ2-2
D: NA
size: once
DNA: TGTGCCAGCACAACAGGGACCGGGGAGCTGTTTTTT
CDR3: CASTTGTGELFF

V: TRBV6-5
J: TRBJ1-1
D: NA
size: few
DNA: TGTGCCAGCAGTTACTCGTGGGCAGAGAACACTGAAGCTTTCTTT
CDR3: CASSYSWAENTEAFF

V: TRBV11-2
J: TRBJ2-7
D: TRBD1
size: once
DNA: TGTGCCAGCAGCTTAGGACAGGGGGCCTACGAGCAGTACTTC
CDR3: CASSLGQGAYEQYF

V: TRBV4-1
J: TRBJ2-7
D: NA
size: NA
DNA: TGCGCCAGCAGCCAGCAGGACCTCTACGAGCAGTACTTC
CDR3: CASSQQDLYEQYF

V: TRBV10-3
J: TRBJ1-5
D: NA
size: NA
DNA: TGTGCCATCAGTGAGGAAGCCAGGTATAGCAATCAGCCCCAGCATTTT
CDR3: CAISEEARYSNQPQHF

V: TRBV7-9
J: TRBJ1-6
D: NA
size: NA
DNA: TGTGCCAGCAGCTTAGGCAGCCCCCTGGATTCACCCCTCCACTTT
CDR3: CASSLGSPLDSPLHF

V: TRBV18
J: TRBJ1-4
D: TRBD1
size: NA
DNA: TGTGCCAGCTCACCATCCAGGGGGCCGGGTGAAAAACTGTTTTTT
CDR3: CASSPSRGPGEKLFF

V: TRBV7-6
J: TRBJ1-6
D: TRBD1
size: NA
DNA: TGTGCCAGCAGCTTATTAGGGGGACAGGGATTTTCACCCCTCCACTTT
CDR3: CASSLLGGQGFSPLHF